The next 31 T cell receptor beta chains were all read from a single sample in a study of identical twins. TCRdb fed the 5' RACE reads into MiXCR, producing one record per CDR3 protein. The repertoire consists of roughly 230,000 distinct CDR3 sequences, with approximately 8.6% occurring once and the leading ten covering around 3%. Another study also made use of these data, one on yellow fever vaccine responses in identical twins.

Sequenced material: CD8+ T cells sorted from blood. Receptors were obtained from a woman aged 18-29 years in good health.

The gene calls are TRBV5-1 and TRBJ2-7; 13 bases match TRBD2. The V segment lost 0 bases and the J segment 2 bases; nucleotides outside the gene matches: 11. The CDR3 length is 19 residues. In germline, CDR1 is SGHRS, CDR2 YFSETQ. In DNA, the CDR3 is TGCGCCAGCAGCTTGGTTGGACTAGCGGGGGTTAGACTTCCCTACGAGCAGTACTTC. Its translation is CASSLVGLAGVRLPYEQYF.

This clonotype was recorded many times. The genes are TRBV4-2 and TRBJ2-5, with D hard to call. Per the germline V gene, CDR1 is LGHNA and CDR2 is YNFKEQ. The V gene lost 1 base and the J gene lost 2 bases, with 5 bases spanning the gap. The CDR3 sequence is 13 residues long. CDR3 nucleotides: TGTGCCAGCAGCCAAGTCAGACAAGAGACCCAGTACTTC. It encodes CASSQVRQETQYF.

This clonotype has a count of ten or more. The chain links TRBV7-8 to TRBJ2-3, with a possible D match to TRBD2 (6 bases). V was pared by 5 bases and J by 2 bases, with 17 bases between. The CDR3 sequence is 16 residues long. The germline CDR1 and CDR2 sequences are SGHVS and FQNEAQ. The CDR3, as DNA: TGTGCCAGCAGCCCTGCTTGGGGGGATTTCACAGATACGCAGTATTTT. It specifies CASSPAWGDFTDTQYF.

In its sample, this clonotype was seen many times. The chain couples TRBV10-3 to TRBJ2-2; TRBD2 aligns across 8 bases. CDR1 and CDR2 (germline): ENHRY, SYGVKD. There are 14 residues in the CDR3. V trimming: 10 bases; J trimming: 2 bases; junction bases outside the gene matches: 6. CDR3 residues: CANSAGDNTGELFF. DNA for the CDR3: TGTGCCAACTCAGCGGGAGACAACACCGGGGAGCTGTTTTTT.

This clonotype was detected ten times or more. The chain uses TRBV29-1 and TRBJ1-2; the D gene is possibly TRBD1 (6 bases). Between the trimmed V and J ends, which lost 4 bases and 8 bases, there was a span of 17 bases. The CDR3 sequence is 13 residues long. Germline V gives CDR1 SQVTM, CDR2 ANQGSEA. This chain's CDR3 is CSVAHQGLKGYTF. The CDR3 DNA reads TGCAGCGTTGCCCACCAGGGGCTAAAGGGCTACACCTTC.

This chain uses TRBV24-1 with TRBJ2-5, with D possibly matching TRBD1 (5 bases). Per the germline V gene, CDR1 is KGHDR and CDR2 is SFDVKD. This CDR3 is built from 15 residues. Trimming took 4 bases from V and 5 from J, leaving 16 bases between them. The CDR3 coding sequence is TGTGCCACCAGTGACTTCCTTGGGGCCGGGGAGACCCAGTACTTC. It codes for CATSDFLGAGETQYF.

This clonotype was seen ten or more times. The chain recombines TRBV3-1 with TRBJ2-3, with 8 bases identical to TRBD2. The junction had 5 bases not matched to a gene; V was cut back by 3 bases and J by 3 bases. The CDR3 loop spans 15 amino acids. Germline CDR1 reads LGHDT; CDR2 reads YNNKEL (reference sequence). The CDR3 DNA is TGTGCCAGCAGCCATCTCCGGGGGGGGACAGATACGCAGTATTTT. It is translated as CASSHLRGGTDTQYF.

V gene TRBV27 combines with J gene TRBJ2-7; no clear D. Germline lookup yields CDR1 MNHEY and CDR2 SMNVEV (reference sequence). The germline V and J ends were trimmed by 5 bases and 1 base, with 12 bases remaining between them. The CDR3 runs 14 residues. The CDR3 reads CASSTTHGSYEQYF. CDR3 sequence (DNA): TGTGCCAGCAGTACTACCCACGGTTCCTACGAGCAGTACTTC.

The chain joins TRBV20-1 to TRBJ2-1; 9 nucleotides align to TRBD1. V dropped 4 bases and J dropped 9; count of bases not matched to a gene: 22. Germline loops: CDR1 DFQATT, CDR2 SNEGSKA (reference sequence). The CDR3 runs to 18 residues. CDR3 DNA: TGCAGTGCTACCCCCCGTACCACCGTGTTAACAGGGGGCGGTGAGCAGTTCTTC. This gives the protein CSATPRTTVLTGGGEQFF.

At least ten counts were recorded for this clonotype. The gene calls are TRBV4-3 and TRBJ2-7; tentatively, D is TRBD1 (6 bases). CDR3 length: 15 residues. Germline lookup yields CDR1 LGHNA and CDR2 YSLEER. V lost 4 bases to trimming and J lost 1 base, with 14 bases between them. The CDR3 DNA is TGCGCCAGCAGCCCTGGGACAACCAAGTCCTACGAGCAGTACTTC. It yields the protein CASSPGTTKSYEQYF.

This clonotype was observed many times. V usage is TRBV20-1 and J usage is TRBJ2-1, with a tentative D call TRBD2 (6 bases). V shed 3 bases and J shed 0 bases, with 9 bases lying between them. Germline-derived CDR1 and CDR2 are DFQATT and SNEGSKA (reference sequence). CDR3 length: 14 residues. CDR3 sequence (DNA): TGCAGTGCTAGTAGCGGTGCCTCCTACAATGAGCAGTTCTTC. Translated, it gives CSASSGASYNEQFF.

This clonotype has a count of ten or more. The chain recombines TRBV5-1 with TRBJ1-1; D possibly corresponds to TRBD1 (5 bases). Per germline, CDR1 SGHRS and CDR2 YFSETQ. CDR3 size: 16 residues. V gave up 4 bases and J gave up 1 base, with 17 bases separating them. The CDR3 sequence is CASSKPGQLRNTEAFF. DNA of the CDR3: TGCGCCAGCAGCAAGCCGGGGCAACTACGGAACACTGAAGCTTTCTTT.

Comments on this clonotype: This sequence may be a read error, since a much larger clone differs from it by one base. The V and J genes are TRBV20-1 and TRBJ2-5, with no clear D. Germline V lookup: CDR1 DFQATT, CDR2 SNEGSKA (reference sequence). CDR3 size: 16 residues. This chain's CDR3 is CSARDQSSTHQEIQYF. DNA of the CDR3: TGCAGTGCTAGAGATCAGTCGTCCACTCACCAAGAGATCCAGTACTTC.

This chain uses TRBV6-5 with TRBJ1-3; tentatively, D is TRBD1 (6 bases). Trimming took off 2 bases at V and 2 bases at J, with 13 bases between the two ends. The CDR3 has 16 residues. Germline lookup yields CDR1 MNHEY and CDR2 SVGAGI. The CDR3 region is CASSYGTGLPGNTIYF. For the CDR3, the DNA is TGTGCCAGCAGTTACGGTACAGGGCTCCCTGGAAACACCATATATTTT.

The chain is built from TRBV3-1 and TRBJ2-7; 12 bases fit TRBD1. CDR1 is LGHDT and CDR2 is YNNKEL in the germline V gene (reference sequence). This CDR3 comprises 16 residues. Trimming at V came to 6 bases and at J to 6 bases, leaving 12 bases not matched to a gene. The CDR3 loop is CASRSTPGQGAIEQYF. The CDR3 DNA follows: TGTGCCAGCAGATCCACACCGGGACAGGGGGCGATCGAGCAGTACTTC.

This clonotype was detected many times. V and J are TRBV20-1 and TRBJ2-1, with a weak D call TRBD2 (6 bases). There are 14 residues in the CDR3. V lost 4 bases, J lost 1 base, and 11 bases lay in between. The germline V gene encodes CDR1 DFQATT and CDR2 SNEGSKA (reference sequence). Written as DNA, the CDR3 is TGCAGTGCTAACCGGGACTGGTCCTACAATGAGCAGTTCTTC. Its protein is CSANRDWSYNEQFF.

V is TRBV6-2 or TRBV6-3 and J is TRBJ2-7; tentatively, D is TRBD2 (6 bases). This CDR3 region has 16 residues. Per the germline V gene, CDR1 is MNHEY and CDR2 is SVGEGT. The V and J ends lost 0 bases and 3 bases respectively, with 15 bases between them. The CDR3 bases are TGTGCCAGCAGTTACTCGACCCAGGGAGGCGGCTACGAGCAGTACTTC. Translation: CASSYSTQGGGYEQYF.

This clonotype occurred many times. The J gene is TRBJ2-1, the V gene TRBV12-3 or TRBV12-4, with D maybe TRBD1 (5 bases). The CDR3 consists of 11 residues. V lost 5 bases and J 10 bases, leaving 9 bases between the germline ends. CDR3 nucleotides: TGTGCCAGCAGTCCCGGACAAGAGCAGTTCTTC. Its translation: CASSPGQEQFF.

This clonotype was seen more than once but under ten times. V and J are TRBV11-2 and TRBJ2-7; D is unresolved. V was pared by 2 bases and J by 2 bases, with 7 bases between. This CDR3 has 13 residues. CDR1 and CDR2 (germline): SGHAT, FQNNGV. The CDR3 DNA reads as TGTGCCAGCAGCTTACAAGAGGCCTACGAGCAGTACTTC. This translates into CASSLQEAYEQYF.

This clonotype qualifies as medium-sized. The gene calls are TRBV9 and TRBJ2-3; D possibly corresponds to TRBD2 (6 bases). Trimming removed 3 bases from V and 0 bases from J, with 8 bases in between. CDR1 and CDR2 (germline): SGDLS, YYNGEE. This CDR3 has 14 residues. In DNA form, the CDR3 reads TGTGCCAGCAGCGGCGGGACTAGCACAGATACGCAGTATTTT. Its translation is CASSGGTSTDTQYF.

This clonotype has more than one count but fewer than ten. This sequence joins TRBV12-3 or TRBV12-4 and TRBJ1-2, with D unclear. The CDR3 is made up of 13 amino acids. V dropped 7 bases and J dropped 4 bases, with 13 bases sitting between them. CDR3 in DNA: TGTGCCAGCAAGGGAACATCCTCCTATGGCTACACCTTC. The encoded protein is CASKGTSSYGYTF.

J is TRBJ2-2 and V is TRBV5-6, with 7 bases matching TRBD2. CDR3 size: 16 residues. Looked up from germline, CDR1 is SGHDT and CDR2 is YYEEEE. After removal of 2 bases from V and 1 base from J, the junction contained 5 bases not matched to a gene. CDR3 protein: CASSLGVAGNTGELFF. The CDR3, as DNA: TGTGCCAGCAGCTTAGGAGTAGCGGGGAACACCGGGGAGCTGTTTTTT.

There are many counts of this clonotype. The genes are TRBV10-3 and TRBJ2-1, with 7 bases aligning to TRBD1. CDR1 and CDR2 (germline): ENHRY, SYGVKD. This CDR3 has 16 residues. Losses at the gene ends were 5 bases for V and 8 bases for J; bases not matched to a gene: 15. In DNA form, the CDR3 reads TGTGCCATCAGTAAAATCCCCGGGACAGAGTTCGATGAGCAGTTCTTC. Its protein is CAISKIPGTEFDEQFF.

This sequence joins TRBV6-5 and TRBJ2-5, with D perhaps matching TRBD1 (6 bases). Germline V gene data show CDR1 as MNHEY and CDR2 as SVGAGI. V dropped 4 bases and J dropped 5 bases, with 23 bases sitting between them. This CDR3 region has 17 residues. The CDR3 nucleotides read TGTGCCAGCAGTTCTGCTGTCTTCCCAGGGGATCAGGAGACCCAGTACTTC. Translation gives CASSSAVFPGDQETQYF.

This clonotype was seen more than once but under ten times. This chain joins TRBV5-6 and TRBJ2-5; D uncertain. The CDR3 has 13 residues. Trimming cost V 1 base and J 3 bases, with 7 bases left between them. Germline V gene lookup returns CDR1 SGHDT and CDR2 YYEEEE. The chain's CDR3 is CASSLRQEETQYF. CDR3 nucleotide sequence: TGTGCCAGCAGCTTGCGCCAGGAAGAGACCCAGTACTTC. Looking up the rest from reference TRBV5-6 and TRBJ2-5 gives the full variable domain: DAGVTQSPTHLIKTRGQQVTLRCSPKSGHDTVSWYQQALGQGPQFIFQYYEEEERQRGNFPDRFSGHQFPNYSSELNVNALLLGDSALYLCASSLRQEETQYFGPGTRLLVL.

Ten or more counts support this clonotype. V and J are TRBV29-1 and TRBJ2-7, with D perhaps given as TRBD1 or TRBD2 (5 bases each). CDR1 is SQVTM and CDR2 is ANQGSEA in the germline V gene. Trimming cost V 0 bases and J 3 bases, with 15 bases left between them. The CDR3 is 15 amino acids. Here the CDR3 reads CSVEEWSEGRYEQYF. The CDR3 DNA reads as TGCAGCGTTGAAGAGTGGAGCGAGGGACGCTACGAGCAGTACTTC.

A few counts support this clonotype. The genes are TRBV28 and TRBJ2-7, with 10 bases fitting TRBD2. In germline, CDR1 is MDHEN, CDR2 SYDVKM. V lost 5 bases and J lost 2; bases outside the gene matches: 6. The CDR3 length is 15 residues. In DNA, the CDR3 is TGTGCCAGCAGTCCTCTAGCGGGAGAGGCCTACGAGCAGTACTTC. Translation: CASSPLAGEAYEQYF.

This clonotype was picked up a small number of times. The chain uses TRBV21-1 and TRBJ2-2; the D call TRBD1 from the table was never checked on the DNA. TRBV21-1 is given as a pseudogene. This CDR3 is built from 16 residues. For the CDR3, the DNA is TGTGCCAGCAGCAAAGACAGGACAGACAACACCGGGGAGCTGTTTTTT. Its protein is CASSKDRTDNTGELFF.

This clonotype was seen a handful of times. This CDR3 reads CASRGTGVGETQYF. The CDR3 nucleotides read TGCGCCAGCAGGGGAACGGGAGTGGGGGAGACCCAGTACTTC. The chain employs TRBV4-1 and TRBJ2-5; D is possibly TRBD2 (6 bases). The CDR3 contains 14 residues. The V gene lost 6 bases and the J gene lost 5 bases, with 16 bases spanning the gap. Germline V CDR1 and CDR2: MGHRA, YSYEKL.

Only a few counts were recorded for this clonotype. V gene TRBV29-1 combines with J gene TRBJ2-7; D might be TRBD1 (5 bases). CDR1 and CDR2 (germline): SQVTM, ANQGSEA. The CDR3 sequence is 13 residues long. V was trimmed by 4 bases and J by 3 bases, leaving 13 bases between them. The CDR3 DNA sequence: TGCAGCGTTGTTCTAGGGGTTATCTACGAGCAGTACTTC. It codes for CSVVLGVIYEQYF.

This clonotype was recorded at least ten times. The chain is built from TRBV25-1 and TRBJ2-1, with 11 bases aligning to TRBD2. The CDR3 is made up of 16 amino acids. Germline CDR1 reads MGHDK; CDR2 reads SYGVNS. V was clipped by 6 bases and J by 1 base; unmatched bases: 5. CDR3 sequence reads: CASRYASGRSYNEQFF. Here the CDR3 DNA reads TGTGCCAGCAGATACGCTAGCGGGAGGTCCTACAATGAGCAGTTCTTC.